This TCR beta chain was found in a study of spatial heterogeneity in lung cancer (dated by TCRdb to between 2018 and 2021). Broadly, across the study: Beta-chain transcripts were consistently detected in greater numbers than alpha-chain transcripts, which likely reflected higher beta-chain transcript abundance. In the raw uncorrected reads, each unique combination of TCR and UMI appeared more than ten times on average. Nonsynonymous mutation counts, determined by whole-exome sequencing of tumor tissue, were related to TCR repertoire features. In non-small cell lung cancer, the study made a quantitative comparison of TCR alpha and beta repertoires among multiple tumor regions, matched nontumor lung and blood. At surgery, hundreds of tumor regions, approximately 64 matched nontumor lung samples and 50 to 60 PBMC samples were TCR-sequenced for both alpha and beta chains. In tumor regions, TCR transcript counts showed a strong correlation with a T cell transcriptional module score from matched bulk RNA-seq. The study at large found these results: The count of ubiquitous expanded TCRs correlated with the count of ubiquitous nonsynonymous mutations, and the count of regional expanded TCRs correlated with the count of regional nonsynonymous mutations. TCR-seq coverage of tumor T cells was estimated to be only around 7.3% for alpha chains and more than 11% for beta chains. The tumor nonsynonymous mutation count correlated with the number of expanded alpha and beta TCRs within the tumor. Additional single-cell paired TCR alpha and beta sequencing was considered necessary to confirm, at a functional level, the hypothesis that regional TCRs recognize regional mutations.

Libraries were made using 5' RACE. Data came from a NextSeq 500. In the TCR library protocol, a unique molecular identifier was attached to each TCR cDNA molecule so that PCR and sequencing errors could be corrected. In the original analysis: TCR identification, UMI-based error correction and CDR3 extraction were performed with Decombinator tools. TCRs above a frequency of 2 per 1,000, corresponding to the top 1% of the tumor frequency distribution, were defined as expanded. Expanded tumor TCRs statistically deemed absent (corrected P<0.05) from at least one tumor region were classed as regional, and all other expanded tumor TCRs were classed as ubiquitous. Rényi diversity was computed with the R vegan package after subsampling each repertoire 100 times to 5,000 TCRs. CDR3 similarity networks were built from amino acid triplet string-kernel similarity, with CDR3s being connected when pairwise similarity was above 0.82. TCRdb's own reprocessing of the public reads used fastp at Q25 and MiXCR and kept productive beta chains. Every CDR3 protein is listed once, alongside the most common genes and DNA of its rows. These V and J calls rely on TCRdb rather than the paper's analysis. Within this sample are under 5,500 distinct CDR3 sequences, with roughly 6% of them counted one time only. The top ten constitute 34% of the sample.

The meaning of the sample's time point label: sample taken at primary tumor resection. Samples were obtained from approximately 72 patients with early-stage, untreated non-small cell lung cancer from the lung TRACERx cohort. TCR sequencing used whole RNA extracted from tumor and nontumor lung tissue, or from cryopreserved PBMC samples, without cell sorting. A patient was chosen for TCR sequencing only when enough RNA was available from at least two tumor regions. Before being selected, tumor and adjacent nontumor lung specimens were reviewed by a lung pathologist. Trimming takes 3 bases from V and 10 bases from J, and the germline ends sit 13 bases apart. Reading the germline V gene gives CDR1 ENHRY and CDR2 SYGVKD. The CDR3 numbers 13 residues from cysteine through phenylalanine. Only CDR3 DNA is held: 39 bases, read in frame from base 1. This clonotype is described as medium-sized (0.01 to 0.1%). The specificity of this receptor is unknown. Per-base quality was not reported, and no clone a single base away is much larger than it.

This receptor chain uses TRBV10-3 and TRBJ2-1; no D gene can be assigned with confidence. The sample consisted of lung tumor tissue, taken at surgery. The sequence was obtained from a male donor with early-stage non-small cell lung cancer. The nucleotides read TGTGCCATCAGTGACTTCTACCAGTCCGAGCAGTTCTTC. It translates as CAISDFYQSEQFF.